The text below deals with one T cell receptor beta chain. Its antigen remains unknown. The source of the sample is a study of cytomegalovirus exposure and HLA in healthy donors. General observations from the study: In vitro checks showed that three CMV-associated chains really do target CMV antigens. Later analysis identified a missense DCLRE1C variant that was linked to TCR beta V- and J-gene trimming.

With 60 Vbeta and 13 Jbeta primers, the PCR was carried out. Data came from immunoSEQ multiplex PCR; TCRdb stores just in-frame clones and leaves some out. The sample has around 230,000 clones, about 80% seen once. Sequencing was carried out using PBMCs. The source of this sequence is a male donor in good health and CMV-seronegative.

CDR3 nucleotides: TGTGCCACCAGGGTTCGGGGATCTATCACTGAAGCTTTCTTT. The encoded protein is CATRVRGSITEAFF. This chain uses TRBV15 with TRBJ1-1; no firm D call. Germline CDR1 is LNHNV and CDR2 is YYDKDF (reference sequence). Trimming pared 6 bases from V and 4 bases from J, leaving 15 bases between. The CDR3 is 14 amino acids.